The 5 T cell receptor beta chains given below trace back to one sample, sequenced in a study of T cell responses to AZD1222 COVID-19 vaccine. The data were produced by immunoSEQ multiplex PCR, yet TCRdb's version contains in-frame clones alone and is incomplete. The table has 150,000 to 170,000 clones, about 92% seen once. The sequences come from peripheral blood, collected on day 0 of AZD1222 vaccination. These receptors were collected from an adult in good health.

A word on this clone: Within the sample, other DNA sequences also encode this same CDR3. The CDR3 nucleotides are TGTGCCACCAGCCGCGGGGGGAGCAATCAGCCCCAGCATTTT. It encodes CATSRGGSNQPQHF. The chain recombines TRBV15 with TRBJ1-5; a weak D match, TRBD1 (5 bases). V was clipped by 5 bases and J by 1 base, with 9 bases between them. Looked up from germline, CDR1 is LNHNV and CDR2 is YYDKDF (reference sequence). The CDR3 contains 14 residues.

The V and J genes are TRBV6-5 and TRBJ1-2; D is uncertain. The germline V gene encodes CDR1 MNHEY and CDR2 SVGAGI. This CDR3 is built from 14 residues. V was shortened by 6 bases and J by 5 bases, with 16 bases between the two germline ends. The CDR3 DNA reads TGTGCCAGCAGCCCCCAAACGGGTCCATATGGCTACACCTTC. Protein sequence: CASSPQTGPYGYTF.

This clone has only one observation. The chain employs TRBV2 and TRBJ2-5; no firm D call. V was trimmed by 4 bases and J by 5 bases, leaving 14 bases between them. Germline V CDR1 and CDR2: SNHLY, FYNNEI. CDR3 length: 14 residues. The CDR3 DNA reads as TGTGCCAGCAGTGTTTTGGACCCCGGTGAGACCCAGTACTTC. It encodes CASSVLDPGETQYF.

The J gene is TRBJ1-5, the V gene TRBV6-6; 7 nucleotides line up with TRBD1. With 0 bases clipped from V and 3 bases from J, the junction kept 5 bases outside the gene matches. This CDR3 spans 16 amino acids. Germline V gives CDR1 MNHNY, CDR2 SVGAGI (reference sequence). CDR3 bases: TGTGCCAGCAGTTACTCGCGACAGGGAGTCAATCAGCCCCAGCATTTT. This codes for CASSYSRQGVNQPQHF.

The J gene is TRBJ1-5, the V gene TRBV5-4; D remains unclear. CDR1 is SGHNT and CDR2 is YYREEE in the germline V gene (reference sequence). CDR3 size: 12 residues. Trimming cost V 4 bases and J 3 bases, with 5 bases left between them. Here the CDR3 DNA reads TGTGCCAGCAGCCTTCCCAATCAGCCCCAGCATTTT. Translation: CASSLPNQPQHF.